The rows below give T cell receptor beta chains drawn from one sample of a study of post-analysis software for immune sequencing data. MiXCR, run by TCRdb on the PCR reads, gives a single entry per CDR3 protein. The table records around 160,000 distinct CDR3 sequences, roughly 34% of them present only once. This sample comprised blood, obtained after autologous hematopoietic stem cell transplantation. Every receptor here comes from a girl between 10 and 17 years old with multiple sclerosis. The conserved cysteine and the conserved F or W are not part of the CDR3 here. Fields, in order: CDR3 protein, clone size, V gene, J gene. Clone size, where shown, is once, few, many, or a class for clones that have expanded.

cdr3_aa: ASSPRDLSGYT
clone_size: -
v_call: TRBV3-1
j_call: TRBJ1-2

cdr3_aa: ASSLRVLHGYT
clone_size: -
v_call: TRBV12-3/TRBV12-4
j_call: TRBJ1-2

cdr3_aa: ATSPGQGANEQF
clone_size: many
v_call: TRBV7-3
j_call: TRBJ2-1

cdr3_aa: ASTPLGRQEAF
clone_size: -
v_call: TRBV7-9
j_call: TRBJ1-1

cdr3_aa: ASSPRVQRYGYT
clone_size: -
v_call: TRBV7-8
j_call: TRBJ1-2

cdr3_aa: ASSLGRQYEQY
clone_size: -
v_call: TRBV13
j_call: TRBJ2-7

cdr3_aa: ASSERGGRYEQY
clone_size: -
v_call: TRBV9
j_call: TRBJ2-7

cdr3_aa: ASSLVGVNGELF
clone_size: -
v_call: TRBV11-2
j_call: TRBJ2-2

cdr3_aa: ASSLSEGTEAF
clone_size: -
v_call: TRBV7-3
j_call: TRBJ1-1

cdr3_aa: ASSVKPYSEAF
clone_size: few
v_call: TRBV7-3
j_call: TRBJ1-1

cdr3_aa: ASSPQGHLEQF
clone_size: few
v_call: TRBV11-1
j_call: TRBJ2-1

cdr3_aa: ASSGQSGEKLF
clone_size: -
v_call: TRBV6-6
j_call: TRBJ1-4

cdr3_aa: ATSDFGQGGRNEQF
clone_size: -
v_call: TRBV24-1
j_call: TRBJ2-1

cdr3_aa: ASSPTLAGIPYNEQF
clone_size: few
v_call: TRBV7-6
j_call: TRBJ2-1

cdr3_aa: AWERNTEAF
clone_size: many
v_call: TRBV30
j_call: TRBJ1-1

cdr3_aa: ASSLGSGTYEQY
clone_size: -
v_call: TRBV5-5
j_call: TRBJ2-7

cdr3_aa: ASSPNRTSGRGTDTQY
clone_size: -
v_call: TRBV7-8
j_call: TRBJ2-3

cdr3_aa: VSSLGSRSYNEQF
clone_size: once
v_call: TRBV7-2
j_call: TRBJ2-1

cdr3_aa: SVERNRDETQY
clone_size: -
v_call: TRBV29-1
j_call: TRBJ2-5

cdr3_aa: ASSLGPSGRETQY
clone_size: many
v_call: TRBV12-3/TRBV12-4
j_call: TRBJ2-5

cdr3_aa: ASSQAWSARPNTEAF
clone_size: -
v_call: TRBV14
j_call: TRBJ1-1

cdr3_aa: SAAGTSASSGRGEQY
clone_size: few
v_call: TRBV20-1
j_call: TRBJ2-7

cdr3_aa: ASSQDGWASGSYEQY
clone_size: few
v_call: TRBV4-2
j_call: TRBJ2-7

cdr3_aa: SASYGQGITYEQY
clone_size: -
v_call: TRBV20-1
j_call: TRBJ2-7

cdr3_aa: ASSQWTGSYEQY
clone_size: few
v_call: TRBV28
j_call: TRBJ2-7

cdr3_aa: SPTDPQRGNEQF
clone_size: few
v_call: TRBV20-1
j_call: TRBJ2-1

cdr3_aa: ASSLGSEHYEQY
clone_size: many
v_call: TRBV7-6
j_call: TRBJ2-7

cdr3_aa: SVDSGRGGEQF
clone_size: few
v_call: TRBV29-1
j_call: TRBJ2-1

cdr3_aa: ASSYSKYRADTQY
clone_size: many
v_call: TRBV6-6
j_call: TRBJ2-3

cdr3_aa: ASSLAGRTYEQY
clone_size: -
v_call: TRBV7-8
j_call: TRBJ2-7

cdr3_aa: ASSDRSVFYEQY
clone_size: -
v_call: TRBV2
j_call: TRBJ2-7

cdr3_aa: ASVEPDSYEQY
clone_size: few
v_call: TRBV28
j_call: TRBJ2-7

cdr3_aa: ASSFPNSVAGGNSYNEQF
clone_size: few
v_call: TRBV12-3/TRBV12-4
j_call: TRBJ2-1

cdr3_aa: ASSLSPGPGMGAKNTEAF
clone_size: -
v_call: TRBV7-2
j_call: TRBJ1-1

cdr3_aa: ASSPGTGGEKLF
clone_size: -
v_call: TRBV5-1
j_call: TRBJ1-4

cdr3_aa: ASSLWTWDEQY
clone_size: -
v_call: TRBV5-1
j_call: -

cdr3_aa: ASSQGWGGSDTQY
clone_size: many
v_call: TRBV3-1
j_call: TRBJ2-3

cdr3_aa: ASSPDRIDTDTQY
clone_size: -
v_call: TRBV12-3/TRBV12-4
j_call: TRBJ2-3

cdr3_aa: SARDGGRADNEQF
clone_size: few
v_call: TRBV20-1
j_call: TRBJ2-1

cdr3_aa: ASSLFGALQETQY
clone_size: few
v_call: TRBV5-1
j_call: TRBJ2-5

cdr3_aa: ASSPRGQDGYT
clone_size: -
v_call: TRBV27
j_call: TRBJ1-2

cdr3_aa: ATSDFRLAGDRNEQF
clone_size: -
v_call: TRBV24-1
j_call: TRBJ2-1

cdr3_aa: SARSDREAF
clone_size: -
v_call: TRBV20-1
j_call: TRBJ1-1

cdr3_aa: ASSPGTNQGEQY
clone_size: -
v_call: TRBV6-2/TRBV6-3
j_call: TRBJ2-7

cdr3_aa: ASSQTQGIATNEKLF
clone_size: -
v_call: TRBV14
j_call: TRBJ1-4

cdr3_aa: SGWKNEQF
clone_size: many
v_call: TRBV29-1
j_call: TRBJ2-1